This is a list of T cell receptor beta chains from one sample in a study of cytomegalovirus exposure and HLA in healthy donors. The table came from immunoSEQ multiplex PCR; TCRdb's copy has only in-frame clones and leaves some out. This sample has about 120,000 clones, with about 85% found just once. The material sequenced was PBMCs. The origin of the receptors is a woman in her thirties in good health and CMV-seronegative. Each CDR3 is given with its conserved first and last residue. Fields, in order: D gene, clone size, J gene, V gene, CDR3 protein, CDR3 DNA. The D gene is left open where the match is weak. Part of the rows lack a size; the others show once, few, many or a class for expanded clones.

-	-	TRBJ2-1	TRBV27	CASSLQEAYNEQFF	TGTGCCAGCAGTTTACAGGAGGCCTACAATGAGCAGTTCTTC
-	-	TRBJ1-1	TRBV5-6	CASSLRVAEAFF	TGTGCCAGCAGCTTGCGAGTGGCTGAAGCTTTCTTT
TRBD2	-	TRBJ2-7	TRBV2	CASKNGGSSYEQYF	TGTGCCAGCAAAAACGGGGGGAGCTCCTACGAGCAGTACTTC
TRBD1	-	TRBJ2-7	TRBV6-1	CASTLQDRATYEQYF	TGTGCCAGCACCCTTCAGGACAGGGCCACCTACGAGCAGTACTTC
-	-	TRBJ1-2	TRBV30	CAWGTPSYGYTF	TGTGCCTGGGGGACACCAAGCTATGGCTACACCTTC
-	once	TRBJ1-1	TRBV27	CASSIEGRGNTEAFF	TGTGCCAGCAGTATCGAGGGTCGGGGGAACACTGAAGCTTTCTTT
TRBD1	-	TRBJ1-5	TRBV7-8	CASSPRTGLNQPQHF	TGTGCCAGCAGCCCCCGGACAGGGTTGAATCAGCCCCAGCATTTT
-	-	TRBJ1-5	TRBV2	CASSVNGPGRKGQPQHF	TGTGCCAGCAGTGTGAATGGGCCTGGAAGGAAAGGTCAGCCCCAGCATTTT
-	-	TRBJ1-1	TRBV19	CASSIKAPRGTEAFF	TGTGCCAGTAGTATTAAGGCCCCCCGAGGGACTGAAGCTTTCTTT
-	-	TRBJ1-4	TRBV15	CATSRSGDSLYEKLFF	TGTGCCACCAGCAGATCTGGTGACAGCTTGTATGAAAAACTGTTTTTT
TRBD2	once	TRBJ2-1	TRBV7-2	CASSSSGGANEQFF	TGTGCCAGCAGCTCTAGCGGGGGGGCTAATGAGCAGTTCTTC
TRBD1	-	TRBJ2-4	TRBV27	CASSLSQGWAKNIQYF	TGTGCCAGCAGTTTATCACAGGGGTGGGCCAAAAACATTCAGTACTTC
-	-	TRBJ1-1	TRBV29-1	CSVWDTSGTEAFF	TGCAGCGTTTGGGACACCTCGGGCACTGAAGCTTTCTTT
TRBD1	-	TRBJ2-7	TRBV10-3	CAIRAGTGVYEQYF	TGTGCCATCAGAGCCGGGACAGGGGTCTACGAGCAGTACTTC
-	-	TRBJ2-1	TRBV18	CASSLQRSSYNEQFF	TGTGCCAGCTCCCTCCAAAGGAGCTCCTACAATGAGCAGTTCTTC
-	-	TRBJ2-1	TRBV5-1	CASSLPGLNYNEQFF	TGCGCCAGCAGCCTACCGGGACTGAATTACAATGAGCAGTTCTTC
TRBD2	-	TRBJ2-3	TRBV7-2	CASSIGGTRGDTQYF	TGTGCCAGCAGCATCGGGGGGACTAGGGGAGATACGCAGTATTTT
-	-	TRBJ2-1	TRBV15	CATSRDLGTGAYNEQFF	TGTGCCACCAGCAGAGATCTAGGGACGGGGGCCTACAATGAGCAGTTCTTC
-	-	TRBJ2-2	TRBV7-3	CASSLTGGAGELFF	TGTGCCAGCAGCTTAACAGGGGGAGCCGGGGAGCTGTTTTTT
TRBD2	few	TRBJ2-7	TRBV7-9	CASSFGTSSYEQYF	TGTGCCAGCAGCTTTGGGACTAGCTCCTACGAGCAGTACTTC
-	-	TRBJ2-3	TRBV7-9	CASSTRDTQYF	TGTGCCAGCAGCACGCGAGATACGCAGTATTTT
TRBD2	-	TRBJ2-3	TRBV6-1	CASSGRTSTDTQYF	TGTGCCAGCAGTGGTAGGACTAGCACGGATACGCAGTATTTT
TRBD2	-	TRBJ2-7	TRBV9	CASSGGGSTYEQYF	TGTGCCAGCAGCGGCGGGGGGTCTACCTACGAGCAGTACTTC
TRBD1	-	TRBJ1-4	TRBV23-1	CASSPKRGRNEKLFF	TGCGCCAGCAGTCCTAAAAGGGGGCGCAATGAAAAACTGTTTTTT
TRBD1	-	TRBJ1-6	TRBV23-1	CASSLFGQENSPLHF	TGCGCCAGCAGTCTTTTCGGACAGGAGAATTCACCCCTCCACTTT
TRBD1	-	TRBJ1-6	TRBV7-2	CASSGDSYSPLHF	TGTGCCAGCAGCGGGGACAGCTATTCACCCCTCCACTTT
-	-	TRBJ2-7	TRBV5-1	CASSLAAGTPYEQYF	TGCGCCAGCAGCTTGGCCGCAGGGACTCCCTACGAGCAGTACTTC
TRBD2	-	TRBJ2-5	TRBV7-7	CASSLARGGGETQYF	TGTGCTAGCAGCTTAGCGCGGGGGGGTGGAGAGACCCAGTACTTC
-	-	TRBJ1-2	TRBV5-1	CASSLVQSDGYTF	TGCGCCAGCAGCTTGGTACAGTCTGATGGCTACACCTTC
-	-	TRBJ1-2	TRBV7-8	CASSPYIGGKSYGYTF	TGTGCCAGCAGCCCTTATATCGGGGGGAAGAGCTATGGCTACACCTTC
TRBD2	-	TRBJ2-5	TRBV11-2	CASSLVGGVQETQYF	TGTGCCAGCAGCTTAGTTGGGGGGGTCCAAGAGACCCAGTACTTC
-	-	TRBJ1-1	TRBV13	CASSYSGENTEAFF	TGTGCCAGCAGCTACTCGGGGGAGAACACTGAAGCTTTCTTT
-	-	TRBJ2-3	TRBV5-1	CASSLVSRVSTDTQYF	TGCGCCAGCAGCTTGGTATCGCGGGTGAGCACAGATACGCAGTATTTT
-	-	TRBJ2-5	TRBV5-1	CASSLYGNQETQYF	TGCGCCAGCAGCCTATACGGGAACCAAGAGACCCAGTACTTC
-	-	TRBJ2-6	TRBV30	CAWSVPILAYSGANVLTF	TGTGCCTGGAGTGTACCGATTTTAGCCTACTCTGGGGCCAACGTCCTGACTTTC
TRBD1	few	TRBJ1-2	TRBV6-5	CASSYGTGERGYTF	TGTGCCAGCAGTTACGGGACAGGAGAGCGTGGCTACACCTTC
-	-	TRBJ2-3	TRBV5-1	CASSLEQVRGDTQYF	TGCGCCAGCAGCTTGGAGCAGGTCCGGGGAGATACGCAGTATTTT
-	-	TRBJ1-6	TRBV6-1	CASSDFDTLNSPLHF	TGTGCCAGCAGTGATTTCGACACCTTGAATTCACCCCTCCACTTT
-	-	TRBJ1-6	TRBV6-5	CASSYGQPNSPLHF	TGTGCCAGCAGTTACGGACAGCCTAATTCACCCCTCCACTTT
TRBD2	-	TRBJ2-5	TRBV7-9	CASSLAGGETQYF	TGTGCCAGCAGCCTAGCGGGGGGAGAGACCCAGTACTTC
TRBD1	-	TRBJ1-2	TRBV7-2	CASSERAGTGSDYGYTF	TGTGCCAGCAGCGAACGAGCCGGGACAGGGTCGGACTATGGCTACACCTTC
TRBD1	-	TRBJ1-3	TRBV2	CASLTGGSSGNTIYF	TGTGCCAGCCTAACAGGGGGGAGCTCTGGAAACACCATATATTTT
-	-	TRBJ1-6	TRBV7-9	CASSLDGTRSSPLHF	TGTGCCAGCAGCTTAGACGGGACAAGGAGTTCACCCCTCCACTTT
-	-	TRBJ2-7	TRBV14	CASSQRVIF	TGTGCCAGCAGCCAACGGGTAATCTTC
TRBD1	-	TRBJ2-2	TRBV29-1	CSARGDRVSGELFF	TGCAGCGCCCGGGGGGACAGGGTTTCCGGGGAGCTGTTTTTT
-	-	TRBJ2-2	TRBV2	CASSGAPENTGELFF	TGTGCCAGCAGTGGGGCCCCTGAGAACACCGGGGAGCTGTTTTTT
-	-	TRBJ1-1	TRBV25-1	CASSYRENTEAFF	TGTGCCAGCAGTTACAGGGAGAACACTGAAGCTTTCTTT
TRBD2	-	TRBJ2-7	TRBV15	CATRGAPGLAIYEQYF	TGTGCCACCAGAGGGGCCCCGGGACTAGCGATCTACGAGCAGTACTTC
-	-	TRBJ1-2	TRBV19	CASSFARGADTRAYGYTF	TGTGCCAGTAGTTTCGCCCGTGGGGCTGATACCCGGGCCTATGGCTACACCTTC
-	-	TRBJ2-3	TRBV6-5	CASSYSGAIITDTQYF	TGTGCCAGCAGCTACTCAGGGGCTATCATCACAGATACGCAGTATTTT
-	-	TRBJ1-6	TRBV4-3	CASSQAITRYTGGSPLHF	TGCGCCAGCAGCCAAGCTATAACCCGCTATACCGGGGGTTCACCCCTCCACTTT